The entry below describes one TCR beta chain. Its antigen is not known. This entry belongs to a study of shared clonotypes between healthy human individuals. Study-level points and caveats: The generation probabilities recorded for non-shared clonotypes fell below those of clonotypes shared by all four donors. Sorted-subset samples were not fully sequenced, rarefaction indicated.

Clones were sequenced by immunoSEQ multiplex PCR, and TCRdb holds only the in-frame ones, with some missing. The sample records roughly 1.4 million clones, approximately 98.5% being singletons. The V gene's germline CDR1 is SGHRS and CDR2 YFSETQ. CDR3 length equals 16 residues. After removal of 4 bases from V and 6 bases from J, the junction contained 9 bases not matched to a gene. The source is a young man in good health. The chain joins TRBV5-1 to TRBJ2-1; TRBD2 aligns across 11 bases. The sample was naive CD4+ T cells sorted from blood. Subset in this sample: CD45RA+ positively selected. This chain's CDR3 is CASSVLAGGAANEQFF. CDR3 in DNA: TGCGCCAGCAGCGTATTAGCGGGAGGGGCGGCCAATGAGCAGTTCTTC.